A selection of T cell receptor beta chains follows, all from one sample in a study of T cells after yellow fever vaccination. In TCRdb, the 5' RACE reads were re-called with MiXCR into one record per CDR3 protein. Of 110,000 or so distinct CDR3 sequences in the sample, 6.5% to 9% were seen once. The starting material was CD4+ T cells sorted from PBMCs, obtained around 45 days after the first yellow fever vaccination. These receptors all stem from a man between 18 and 29 years old who received the YFV17D yellow fever vaccine. Both conserved end residues are part of each CDR3. The D gene is left open where the match is weak. The size of a clone is reported for some rows only, either as once, few or many, or as a class for expanded clones.

v_call,d_call,j_call,clone_size,cdr3_nt,cdr3_aa
TRBV6-2/TRBV6-3,TRBD1,TRBJ2-1,many,TGTGCCAGCAGTTCCAGGGACAGCGGCTCCTACAATGAGCAGTTCTTC,CASSSRDSGSYNEQFF
TRBV5-1,NA,TRBJ1-1,few,TGCGCCAGCGGCTACGGACAGCCGAACACTGAAGCTTTCTTT,CASGYGQPNTEAFF
TRBV10-3,NA,TRBJ2-3,many,TGTGCCATCAGTGAATTCGGAGGGGTTGAAGATACGCAGTATTTT,CAISEFGGVEDTQYF
TRBV3-1,NA,TRBJ2-1,NA,TGTGCCAGCAGCCAAGCCCGGGATGAGCAGTTCTTC,CASSQARDEQFF
TRBV6-5,NA,TRBJ2-5,many,TGTGCCAGCAGTTACTCGAGAGTCGGAGACGCTGGGGCAGAGACCCAGTACTTC,CASSYSRVGDAGAETQYF
TRBV5-1,NA,TRBJ1-1,NA,TGCGCCAGCAGCTTAACCCAGGGATGGAACACTGAAGCTTTCTTT,CASSLTQGWNTEAFF
TRBV6-5,NA,TRBJ2-7,many,TGTGCCAGCAGTTACCGGGGCAGTGGCGCTGATTCCTACGAGCAGTACTTC,CASSYRGSGADSYEQYF
TRBV6-4,TRBD1,TRBJ2-3,many,TGTGCCAGCAGTGACTCACAGGGGTCAACAGATACGCAGTATTTT,CASSDSQGSTDTQYF
TRBV12-3/TRBV12-4,NA,TRBJ2-3,many,TGTGCCAGCAACAATTGGGCGAGGGGAACGTATACGCAGTATTTT,CASNNWARGTYTQYF
TRBV3-1,NA,TRBJ1-2,few,TGTGCCAGCAGCCAGTCTAACTATGGCTACACCTTC,CASSQSNYGYTF
TRBV6-2/TRBV6-3,NA,TRBJ1-5,many,TGTGCCAGCAGTTACGTGGGCAATGGCAATCAGCCCCAGCATTTT,CASSYVGNGNQPQHF
TRBV10-3,NA,TRBJ1-1,many,TGTGCCATCGGAGAGAACACTGAAGCTTTCTTT,CAIGENTEAFF
TRBV12-3/TRBV12-4,NA,TRBJ1-5,many,TGTGCCAGCAGTTTCGGGGGAGGCGGCAATCAGCCCCAGCATTTT,CASSFGGGGNQPQHF
TRBV5-1,NA,TRBJ1-1,many,TGCGCCAGCAGCTTGAAGGGGGATGACACTGAAGCTTTCTTT,CASSLKGDDTEAFF
TRBV7-2,NA,TRBJ2-7,many,TGTGCCAGCAGCTCTCTTGGGGGGCCAAGGCAGTACTTC,CASSSLGGPRQYF
TRBV11-2,TRBD2,TRBJ2-3,many,TGTGCCAGCAGCTTCGCCGGGACTAGAGGTGATACGCAGTATTTT,CASSFAGTRGDTQYF
TRBV15,NA,TRBJ1-2,many,TGTGCCACCAGCAGAGATAGGGGCAGCGGGGGCTACACCTTC,CATSRDRGSGGYTF
TRBV20-1,NA,TRBJ2-7,many,TGCAGTGCTAGCGGGGATAACTACGAGCAGTACTTC,CSASGDNYEQYF
TRBV7-9,TRBD1,TRBJ2-1,many,TGTGCCAGCAGCTTCGTGGGGACAGGGGGCCTTGAGCAGTTCTTC,CASSFVGTGGLEQFF
TRBV5-4,TRBD1,TRBJ2-3,few,TGTGCCAGCAGCTTGGTGGTCGGACAGGGGACAGATACGCAGTATTTT,CASSLVVGQGTDTQYF
TRBV27,TRBD2,TRBJ2-2,many,TGTGCCAGCAGCCTCCCACTAGCGGGGGCGACCGGGGAGCTGTTTTTT,CASSLPLAGATGELFF
TRBV20-1,NA,TRBJ2-7,many,TGCAGTGCTAAAGGGAATCGAGTAACCTACGAGCAGTACTTC,CSAKGNRVTYEQYF
TRBV12-3/TRBV12-4,TRBD1,TRBJ1-1,many,TGTGCCAGCAGTGACAGGGTGTTTGGCACTGAAGCTTTCTTT,CASSDRVFGTEAFF